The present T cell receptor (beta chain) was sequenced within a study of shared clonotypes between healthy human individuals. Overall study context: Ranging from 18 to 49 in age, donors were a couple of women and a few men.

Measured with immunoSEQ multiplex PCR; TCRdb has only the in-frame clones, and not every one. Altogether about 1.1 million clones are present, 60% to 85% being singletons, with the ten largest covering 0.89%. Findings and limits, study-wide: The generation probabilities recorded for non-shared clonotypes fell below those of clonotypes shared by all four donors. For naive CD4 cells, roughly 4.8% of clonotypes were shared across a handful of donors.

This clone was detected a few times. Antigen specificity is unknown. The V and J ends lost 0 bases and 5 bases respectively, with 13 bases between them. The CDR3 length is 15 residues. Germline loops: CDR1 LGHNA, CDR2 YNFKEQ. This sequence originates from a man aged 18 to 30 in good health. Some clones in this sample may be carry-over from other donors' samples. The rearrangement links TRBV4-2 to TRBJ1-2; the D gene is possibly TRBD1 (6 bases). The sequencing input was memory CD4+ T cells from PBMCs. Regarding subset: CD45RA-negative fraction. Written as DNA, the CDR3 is TGTGCCAGCAGCCAAGAAGCGGCGGGGGCGTATGGCTACACCTTC. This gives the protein CASSQEAAGAYGYTF.